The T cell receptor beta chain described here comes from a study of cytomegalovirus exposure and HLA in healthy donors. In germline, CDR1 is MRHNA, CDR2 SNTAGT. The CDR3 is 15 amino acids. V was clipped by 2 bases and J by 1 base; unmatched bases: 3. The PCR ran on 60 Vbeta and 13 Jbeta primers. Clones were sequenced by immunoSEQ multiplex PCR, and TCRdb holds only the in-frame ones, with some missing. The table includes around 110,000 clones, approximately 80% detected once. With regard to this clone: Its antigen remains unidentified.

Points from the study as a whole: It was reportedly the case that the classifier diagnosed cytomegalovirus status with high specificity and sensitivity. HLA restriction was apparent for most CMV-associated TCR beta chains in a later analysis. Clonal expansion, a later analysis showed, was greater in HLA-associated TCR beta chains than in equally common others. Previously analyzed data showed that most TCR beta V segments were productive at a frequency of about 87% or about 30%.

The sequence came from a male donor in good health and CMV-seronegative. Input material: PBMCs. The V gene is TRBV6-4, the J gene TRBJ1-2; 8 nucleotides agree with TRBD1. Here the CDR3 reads CASSDRGQVNYGYTF. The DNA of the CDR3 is TGTGCCAGCAGTGACAGGGGACAGGTTAACTATGGCTACACCTTC.